The rows below give T cell receptor beta chains drawn from one sample of a study of T cell repertoires in cytomegalovirus infection. Their antigens are not known. In TCRdb, the reads were re-called with MiXCR into one record per CDR3 protein. The data contain about 130,000 distinct CDR3 sequences, around 30% of them singletons. The sequenced sample was CD8+ T cells from cultured PBMCs, obtained from culture after CMV antigen stimulation. The receptor source for this set is a human donor in good health (CMV status not recorded). Some clones in this sample may be carry-over from other donors' samples. CDR3s leave out the opening cysteine and the closing phenylalanine or tryptophan. A D gene is named only where the DNA matches it firmly. Expanded clones get a size class; other rows say once, few or many, or leave the size out.

J: TRBJ1-4
size: -
D: TRBD1
V: TRBV29-1
CDR3: SVEASGQGASNEKLF

J: TRBJ2-3
size: few
D: TRBD2
V: TRBV2
CDR3: ASSSGTTSTDTQY

J: TRBJ2-3
size: -
D: -
V: TRBV3-1
CDR3: ASSQENRPDTQY

J: TRBJ2-1
size: -
D: TRBD2
V: TRBV19
CDR3: ASSPGGTSQF

J: TRBJ1-1
size: -
D: TRBD1
V: TRBV6-2/TRBV6-3
CDR3: ASSYGDRAPEAF

J: TRBJ2-5
size: few
D: TRBD2
V: TRBV7-2
CDR3: ASSLGGGPVTQY

J: TRBJ2-1
size: many
D: TRBD2
V: TRBV7-8
CDR3: ASSSIAGGTYNEQF

J: TRBJ2-3
size: -
D: -
V: TRBV11-2
CDR3: ASSHGGGWREPFTDTQY

J: TRBJ1-2
size: few
D: -
V: TRBV7-9
CDR3: ASSLGRTALGYT

J: TRBJ1-1
size: -
D: TRBD1
V: TRBV9
CDR3: ASSVPTASQGFTEAF

J: TRBJ2-1
size: few
D: TRBD2
V: TRBV7-2
CDR3: ASSYWTSGGAGEQF

J: TRBJ2-3
size: -
D: TRBD1
V: TRBV6-6
CDR3: ASSYGTGLNTQY

J: TRBJ2-5
size: many
D: -
V: TRBV24-1
CDR3: ATSGPASIETQY

J: TRBJ1-2
size: many
D: TRBD1
V: TRBV11-1
CDR3: ASSFQPGQTYGYT

J: TRBJ2-1
size: many
D: -
V: TRBV4-1
CDR3: ASSQRGHLISYNEQF

J: TRBJ2-7
size: few
D: TRBD1
V: TRBV11-1
CDR3: ASSPSGTGKQYEQY

J: TRBJ1-2
size: -
D: -
V: TRBV4-1
CDR3: ASSQDMVVDYGYT

J: TRBJ1-3
size: -
D: -
V: TRBV20-1
CDR3: SARDSEGSGNTIY

J: TRBJ2-3
size: many
D: TRBD2
V: TRBV28
CDR3: ASSYAGGFTDTQY